Detailed here is one T cell receptor beta chain. This clonotype was seen a handful of times. The antigen this receptor binds is unknown. No much larger clone exists at a distance of one base, and base qualities are not known. Libraries were constructed by PCR. Data came from an Illumina HiSeq 2500. TCR library preparation used molecular barcoding, with unique molecular identifiers applied to normalize quantification of the TCRbeta repertoire. The public reads were quality trimmed at Q25 with fastp and then assembled into clones with MiXCR by TCRdb, keeping productive beta chains. For every CDR3 protein sequence, its rows merge into one entry that carries the most common genes and DNA. The table for this sample lists approximately 350,000 distinct CDR3 sequences; 9% to 12% of them were counted only once. Of the sample, about 2.3% is held by the ten largest clones. This sample was included in a study of T-cell reconstitution after alpha-beta-depleted transplantation in children (dated by TCRdb to about 2016). General notes on the study: T-cell immune reconstitution after TCRalphabeta/CD19-depleted allogeneic hematopoietic cell transplantation in children was quantitatively tracked in the study by means of TCR repertoire profiling.

The CDR3 starts with the cysteine, ends with the phenylalanine, and has 13 residues. Of all the DNA, just the CDR3 is kept, 39 bases in frame from base 1. V loses 0 bases of germline sequence and J loses 5 bases, and the interval between the two ends is 7 bases. The germline V gene (reference sequence) yields LGHDT for CDR1 and YNNKEL for CDR2. The rearranged segments are TRBV3-1 and TRBJ2-5; there is no confident call for the D gene. The sequence derives from a human donor who donated a stem cell graft to a child with acute lymphoblastic leukemia. The starting material was PBMCs from the stem cell graft donor, obtained from the stem cell graft. The DNA reads TGTGCCAGCAGCCAAGATCTCCGCGAGACCCAGTACTTC. The encoded protein is CASSQDLRETQYF.